The 9 T cell receptor beta chains below come from one sample, sequenced in a study of T cell repertoires in cytomegalovirus infection. TCRdb re-derived calls from the reads in MiXCR, one entry per CDR3 protein. The profile covers under 600,000 distinct CDR3 sequences, with 16% appearing a single time and roughly a quarter taken by the ten largest. What was sequenced was CD8+ T cells from PBMCs. These receptors originate from a human donor in good health (CMV status not recorded). Some clones in this sample may be carry-over from other donors' samples.

This clonotype has a count of ten or more. The chain uses TRBV7-8 and TRBJ2-1; the match to TRBD2 covers 8 bases. This CDR3 is built from 14 residues. J lost 6 bases, V lost 3 bases, and 4 bases had no gene match. Germline CDR1 and CDR2: SGHVS and FQNEAQ. The CDR3 protein is CASSFDAGGNEQFF. CDR3 nucleotide sequence: TGTGCCAGCAGCTTTGATGCGGGAGGCAATGAGCAGTTCTTC.

This clonotype was observed many times. The rearrangement uses TRBV6-1 and TRBJ2-7; 7 bases map to TRBD1. The CDR3 runs 14 residues. Trimming removed 5 bases from V and 3 bases from J; junction bases left unmatched: 7. The germline CDR1 and CDR2 sequences are MNHNS and SASEGT. DNA of the CDR3: TGTGCCAGCAGTCGACAGGGCTTCGACTACGAGCAGTACTTC. Translating gives CASSRQGFDYEQYF.

This clonotype was detected ten times or more. The DNA for the CDR3 is TGTGCCAGCAGCTTAGGTACGGGGGACGCTGAAAAACTGTTTTTT. Protein product: CASSLGTGDAEKLFF. The rearrangement uses TRBV7-8 and TRBJ1-4, with D possibly matching TRBD1 (5 bases). The V and J ends lost 1 base and 7 bases respectively, with 13 bases between them. This CDR3 comprises 15 residues. CDR1 and CDR2 (germline): SGHVS, FQNEAQ.

Remarks on this clonotype: No conserved phenylalanine or tryptophan is present at the end of the CDR3, so a read error is the likely explanation. The V call is TRBV7-3, the J call TRBJ2-1; possibly TRBD2 for D (6 bases). V lost 2 bases and J lost 0, with 11 bases in between. The CDR3 runs 16 residues. The germline V gene encodes CDR1 SGHTA and CDR2 FQGTGA. CDR3 DNA: TGTGCCAGCAGCTTAGGGGCGGGGAGCTCCTACAATGAGCAGTTCTTA. Protein sequence: CASSLGAGSSYNEQFL.

This clonotype was picked up many times. This chain uses TRBV2 with TRBJ2-4; 14 positions match TRBD2. The germline V gene has CDR1 SNHLY and CDR2 FYNNEI. The V and J ends lost 6 bases and 2 bases, in that order; junction bases with no gene match: 12. The CDR3 runs to 19 residues. For the CDR3, the DNA is TGTGCCAGCAGGACGACTAGCGGGGGGGCATTCACCCCCAAAAACATTCAGTACTTC. Amino acids: CASRTTSGGAFTPKNIQYF.

The V and J genes are TRBV6-5 and TRBJ1-2; D is uncertain. V was clipped by 6 bases and J by 3 bases, with 11 bases between them. Germline CDR1 reads MNHEY; CDR2 reads SVGAGI. The CDR3 is 13 amino acids. CDR3 protein: CASSFGVHYGYTF. CDR3 DNA sequence: TGTGCCAGCAGCTTTGGGGTCCACTATGGCTACACCTTC.

Ten or more counts support this clonotype. The chain uses TRBV7-8 and TRBJ2-2; 14 bases are shared with TRBD2. J gave up 4 bases and V 5 bases, and 12 bases lay outside the gene matches. Germline V CDR1 and CDR2: SGHVS, FQNEAQ. CDR3 length: 19 amino acids. The CDR3 region is CASSPRLAGGDGGTGELFF. CDR3 nucleotide sequence: TGTGCCAGCAGCCCCAGACTAGCGGGGGGGGATGGCGGCACCGGGGAGCTGTTTTTT.

Many counts were recorded for this clonotype. The chain is built from TRBV7-9 and TRBJ2-2, with TRBD1 as a possible D gene (5 bases). CDR3 length: 16 amino acids. Germline V gives CDR1 SEHNR, CDR2 FQNEAQ (reference sequence). Trimming took off 4 bases at V and 2 bases at J, with 14 bases between the two ends. The CDR3, as DNA: TGTGCCAGCAGCTCAGCCGAGGACAAAAACACCGGGGAGCTGTTTTTT. Protein: CASSSAEDKNTGELFF.

This rearrangement joins TRBV20-1 to TRBJ2-1; 13 nucleotides line up with TRBD2. In germline, CDR1 is DFQATT, CDR2 SNEGSKA (reference sequence). This CDR3 has 14 amino acids. The trim removed 6 bases at V and 7 bases at J, leaving 6 bases unmatched. The CDR3 spells CSARTSGSWNEQFF. The CDR3 nucleotides are TGCAGTGCGAGGACTAGCGGGAGTTGGAATGAGCAGTTCTTC.